The clone carrying this T cell receptor beta chain was detected once. Its antigen remains unidentified. The source of the sample is a study of cytomegalovirus exposure and HLA in healthy donors. Overall study findings and caveats: The classifier reportedly diagnosed cytomegalovirus status with high specificity and sensitivity. Information on immune exposure was restricted to one variable (CMV serostatus). For most TCR beta V segments, an earlier analysis put the productive rate at about 87% or about 30% of the time.

13 Jbeta primers and 60 Vbeta primers were used for the PCR. Profiled with immunoSEQ multiplex PCR; TCRdb holds only in-frame clones, not every one. Of around 210,000 clones in the sample, around 82% were seen once. Trimming took 7 bases from V and 2 from J, leaving 24 bases between them. The CDR3 contains 18 residues. CDR1 is MDHEN, CDR2 SYDVKM, per germline. The TCR was taken from a woman aged 25 to 39 in good health and CMV-seronegative. The V gene is TRBV28, the J gene TRBJ2-1; TRBD2 might be the D (6 bases). The material sequenced was PBMCs. The CDR3 spells CASITGRASARTYNEQFF. CDR3 nucleotide sequence: TGTGCCAGCATAACTGGTCGGGCTAGCGCAAGAACCTACAATGAGCAGTTCTTC.